Included here is one TCR beta chain sequence, with context. Its antigen is currently unknown. These data belong to a study of cytomegalovirus exposure and HLA in healthy donors. Study information: The 120 or so validation repertoires were reported in a later analysis to have been generated on the same platform as the roughly 720 first-cohort repertoires. Regarding the study as a whole: A list of approximately 150 TCR beta chains associated with cytomegalovirus was given. Reports indicated that the classifier achieved high specificity and sensitivity in diagnosing cytomegalovirus status.

TCRdb keeps only in-frame clones here, not all; method: immunoSEQ multiplex PCR. The sample contains 150,000 to 200,000 clones, 84% of which appear only once. Germline V gene lookup returns CDR1 LGHNA and CDR2 YSLEER. Trimming cost V 1 base and J 2 bases; bases outside gene matches: 1. The CDR3 length is 16 residues. The J gene is TRBJ2-6, the V gene TRBV4-3, with 8 bases matching TRBD1. The sample comprised PBMCs. The origin of this receptor is a man aged 18 to 29 in good health and CMV-seropositive. The CDR3 DNA sequence: TGCGCCAGCAGCCAAGGGACAGGGACTGGGGCCAACGTCCTGACTTTC. It translates to CASSQGTGTGANVLTF.